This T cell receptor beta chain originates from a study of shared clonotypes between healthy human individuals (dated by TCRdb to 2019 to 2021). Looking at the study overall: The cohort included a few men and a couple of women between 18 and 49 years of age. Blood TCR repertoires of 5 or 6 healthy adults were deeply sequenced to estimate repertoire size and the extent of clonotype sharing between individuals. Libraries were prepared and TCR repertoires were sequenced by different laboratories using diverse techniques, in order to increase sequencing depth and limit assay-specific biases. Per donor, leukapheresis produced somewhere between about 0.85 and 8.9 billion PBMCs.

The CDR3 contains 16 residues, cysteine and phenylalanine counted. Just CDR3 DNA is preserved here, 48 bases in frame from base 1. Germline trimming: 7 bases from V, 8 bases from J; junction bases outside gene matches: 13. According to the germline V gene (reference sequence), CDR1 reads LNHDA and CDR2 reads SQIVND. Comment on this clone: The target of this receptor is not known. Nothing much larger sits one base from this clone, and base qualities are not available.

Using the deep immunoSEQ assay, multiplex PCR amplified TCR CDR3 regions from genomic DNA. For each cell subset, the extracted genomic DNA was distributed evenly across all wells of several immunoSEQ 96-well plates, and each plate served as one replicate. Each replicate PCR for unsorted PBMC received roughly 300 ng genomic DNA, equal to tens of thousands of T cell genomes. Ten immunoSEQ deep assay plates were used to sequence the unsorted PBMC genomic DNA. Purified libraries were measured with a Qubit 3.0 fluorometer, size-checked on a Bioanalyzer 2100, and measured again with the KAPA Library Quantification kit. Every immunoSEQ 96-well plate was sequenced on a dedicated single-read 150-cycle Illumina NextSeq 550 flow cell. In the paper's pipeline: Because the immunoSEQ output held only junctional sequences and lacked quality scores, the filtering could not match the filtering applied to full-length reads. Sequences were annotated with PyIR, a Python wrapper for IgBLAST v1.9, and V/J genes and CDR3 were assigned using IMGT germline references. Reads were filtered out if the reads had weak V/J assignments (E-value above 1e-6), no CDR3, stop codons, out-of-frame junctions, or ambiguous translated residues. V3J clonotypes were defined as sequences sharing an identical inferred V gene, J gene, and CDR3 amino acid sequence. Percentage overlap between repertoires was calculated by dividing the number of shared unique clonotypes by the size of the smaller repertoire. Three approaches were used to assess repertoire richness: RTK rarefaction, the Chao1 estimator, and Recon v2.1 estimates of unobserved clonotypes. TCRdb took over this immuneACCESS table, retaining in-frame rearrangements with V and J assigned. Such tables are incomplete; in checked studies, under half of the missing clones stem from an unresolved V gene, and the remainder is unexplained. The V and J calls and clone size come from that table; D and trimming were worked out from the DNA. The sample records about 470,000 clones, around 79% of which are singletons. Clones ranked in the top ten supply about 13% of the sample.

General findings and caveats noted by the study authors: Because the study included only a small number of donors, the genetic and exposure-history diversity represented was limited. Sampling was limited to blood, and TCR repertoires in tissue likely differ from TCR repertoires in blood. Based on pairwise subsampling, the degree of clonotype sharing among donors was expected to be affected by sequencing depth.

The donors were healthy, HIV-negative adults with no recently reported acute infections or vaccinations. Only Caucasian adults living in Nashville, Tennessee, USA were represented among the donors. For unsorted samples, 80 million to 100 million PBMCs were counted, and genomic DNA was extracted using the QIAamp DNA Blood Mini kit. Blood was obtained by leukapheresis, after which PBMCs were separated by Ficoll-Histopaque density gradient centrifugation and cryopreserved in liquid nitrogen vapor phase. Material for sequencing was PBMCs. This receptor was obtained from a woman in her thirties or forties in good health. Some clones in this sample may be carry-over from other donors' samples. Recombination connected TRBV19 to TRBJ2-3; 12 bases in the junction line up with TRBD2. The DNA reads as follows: TGTGCCAGTACCACAAGACTAGCGGGAGAAGGTGGTACGCAGTATTTT. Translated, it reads CASTTRLAGEGGTQYF.